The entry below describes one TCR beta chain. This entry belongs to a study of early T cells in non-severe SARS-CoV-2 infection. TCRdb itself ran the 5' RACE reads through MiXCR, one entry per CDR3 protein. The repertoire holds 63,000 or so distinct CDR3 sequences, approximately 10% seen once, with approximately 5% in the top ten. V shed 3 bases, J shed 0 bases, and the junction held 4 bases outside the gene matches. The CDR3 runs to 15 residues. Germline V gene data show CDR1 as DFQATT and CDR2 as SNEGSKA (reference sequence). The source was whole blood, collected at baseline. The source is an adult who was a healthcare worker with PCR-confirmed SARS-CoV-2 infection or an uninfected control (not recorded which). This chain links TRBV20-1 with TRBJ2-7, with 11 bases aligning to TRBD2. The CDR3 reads CSARDGTSGSYEQYF. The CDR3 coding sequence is TGCAGTGCTAGGGACGGGACTAGCGGCTCCTACGAGCAGTACTTC.